This TCR beta chain was retrieved from a study of blood T cell repertoires in COVID-19 (TCRdb year 2020). About the full investigation: Collaborator samples came from the United States, Italy and Spain and covered acute and convalescent phases of COVID-19. Where available, HLA class I and class II types were obtained from metadata supplied by the sample provider rather than from assay-based typing. Samples were obtained from the ongoing ImmuneRACE study (first 160 participants) and from some 1,200 subjects provided by 6 global collaborators. The material from the prospective study consisted of cDNA or gDNA derived from T cells, B-cell-depleted T cells, or PBMCs. Sample metadata almost always included a de-identified subject ID, COVID-19 status, age in years and sex. The repertoires were released in a freely available public database meant as a resource for research on the immune response to SARS-CoV-2. Subjects who had been exposed to COVID-19, were actively infected with it, or had recovered from it provided the deeply sampled blood TCRbeta repertoires that made up the dataset.

One collaborating source in Seattle enrolled patients while the patients were actively infected and followed the patients over time throughout the course of disease. Each collaborating institution followed its own protocols to collect whole blood in K2EDTA tubes. Collaborator samples were shipped for TCRbeta analysis as frozen whole blood, isolated PBMCs, or DNA extracted from either sample type. Concerning this clone: There is no known antigen for this receptor. Base qualities are not recorded, but no much larger clone differs from it by a single base.

TCRbeta CDR3 regions were amplified from genomic DNA using the immunoSEQ Assay, a bias-controlled multiplex PCR. Processing in the source paper ran as follows. The number of nucleated cells in each sample was estimated by amplification of reference gene primers within the assay. Sequence reads were collapsed and filtered to measure the absolute abundance of every unique TCRbeta CDR3 rearrangement. For each sample, productive Simpson clonality was calculated as the square root of Simpson's diversity index over productive rearrangements. The table comes from immuneACCESS by way of TCRdb, which keeps in-frame sequences with V and J called. Part of the clones is missing from these tables; in studies checked, under half for an unresolved V gene and the rest for unknown reasons. V and J calls and clone size are given by that table; D and trimming were obtained from the DNA. This sample is represented by a few hundred thousand clones; roughly 86% of them were singletons. Clones ranked in the top ten supply over 5% of the sample.

For CDR1 and CDR2, the germline V gene lists MRHNA and SNTAGT. The junction shows trimming of 1 base on V and 5 bases on J, and the gene matches do not reach 3 bases of it. From the cysteine through the phenylalanine, the CDR3 covers 14 amino acids. This entry keeps only the CDR3 DNA: 42 bases, framed from base 1. The research as a whole found: The quantity of clinical and demographic metadata differed by source and by participant and was supplied without curation.

The chain couples TRBV6-4 to TRBJ2-5; the junction holds 8 bases that match TRBD1. The sequenced sample consisted of peripheral blood. The receptor was isolated from a woman aged 55-70 years with COVID-19, enrolled during active disease. The nucleotide sequence is given as TGTGCCAGCAGTGACTGGACAGGGATCGAGACCCAGTACTTC. Translation gives CASSDWTGIETQYF.